These 11 T cell receptor beta chains came from one sample sequenced in a study of blood T cell repertoires in COVID-19. Repertoires were generated with immunoSEQ multiplex PCR, while TCRdb's copy carries only in-frame clones and drops some. Altogether about 140,000 clones are present, 80% being singletons, with the ten largest covering about 3.5%. The sequenced sample consisted of peripheral blood. The receptors stem from a man between 65 and 80 years old who had recovered from COVID-19.

The rearrangement uses TRBV9 and TRBJ2-2, with no clear D. Trimming cost V 0 bases and J 7 bases, with 10 bases left between them. Germline values: CDR1 SGDLS, CDR2 YYNGEE. CDR3 length: 14 amino acids. The CDR3 DNA is TGTGCCAGCAGCGTAGGACTCACCGGCGGGGAGCTGTTTTTT. As protein: CASSVGLTGGELFF.

This clone was observed a few times. The chain employs TRBV2 and TRBJ2-1, with D possibly being TRBD1 (5 bases). The CDR3 sequence is 12 residues long. With 4 bases removed from V and 12 bases from J, the gap between germline ends came to 13 bases. Germline V gives CDR1 SNHLY, CDR2 FYNNEI. The CDR3 sequence is CASSAPWGPQFF. The CDR3 nucleotides are TGTGCCAGCAGTGCACCATGGGGCCCGCAGTTCTTC. The full variable domain, rest sourced from reference TRBV2 and TRBJ2-1, is EPEVTQTPSHQVTQMGQEVILRCVPISNHLYFYWYRQILGQKVEFLVSFYNNEISEKSEIFDDQFSVERPDGSNFTLKIRSTKLEDSAMYFCASSAPWGPQFFGPGTRLTVL.

This clone was counted between two and nine times. This sequence joins TRBV29-1 and TRBJ1-2, with D perhaps TRBD1 (5 bases). CDR1 SQVTM and CDR2 ANQGSEA come from the germline V gene. The germline V and J ends were trimmed by 1 base and 8 bases, with 11 bases remaining between them. The CDR3 has 12 residues. The DNA of the CDR3 is TGCAGCGTTGAAGGGGGCGCGGTCGGCTACACCTTC. Translation gives CSVEGGAVGYTF. The full variable domain, with the rest looked up from reference TRBV29-1 and TRBJ1-2, is SAVISQKPSRDICQRGTSLTIQCQVDSQVTMMFWYRQQPGQSLTLIATANQGSEATYESGFVIDKFPISRPNLTFSTLTVSNMSPEDSSIYLCSVEGGAVGYTFGSGTRLTVV.

This sequence joins TRBV6-5 and TRBJ1-2; D call uncertain. The germline V and J ends were trimmed by 0 bases and 5 bases, with 10 bases remaining between them. Germline CDR1 MNHEY, CDR2 SVGAGI. There are 14 residues in the CDR3. CDR3 amino acids: CASSYSNGMYGYTF. For the CDR3, the DNA is TGTGCCAGCAGTTACTCTAACGGGATGTATGGCTACACCTTC.

The genes are TRBV4-2 and TRBJ2-3, with 13 positions matching TRBD2. Germline trimming cut 0 bases from V and 6 bases from J; bases unmatched to any gene: 9. There are 18 residues in the CDR3. Looked up from germline, CDR1 is LGHNA and CDR2 is YNFKEQ. The CDR3, as DNA: TGTGCCAGCAGCCAAGAGCCGGCACTAGCGGGAGGGGGGGATACGCAGTATTTT. The encoded protein is CASSQEPALAGGGDTQYF.

The chain has TRBV30 and TRBJ2-1; 8 bases line up with TRBD2. V dropped 4 bases and J dropped 4; count of bases not matched to a gene: 6. Germline lookup yields CDR1 GTSNPN and CDR2 SVGIG (reference sequence). The CDR3 length is 14 residues. DNA of the CDR3: TGTGCCTGGACCCCAACGGGAGGGTACAATGAGCAGTTCTTC. This translates into CAWTPTGGYNEQFF.

The V and J genes are TRBV27 and TRBJ1-2; D possibly corresponds to TRBD1 (5 bases). Germline assignment: CDR1 MNHEY and CDR2 SMNVEV (reference sequence). V was pared by 2 bases and J by 0 bases, with 10 bases between. The CDR3 spans 15 residues. CDR3 region: CASSLDSGANYGYTF. Here the CDR3 DNA reads TGTGCCAGCAGTTTAGATTCGGGGGCTAACTATGGCTACACCTTC.

The rearrangement uses TRBV5-5 and TRBJ1-2; 9 bases match TRBD1. Germline loops: CDR1 SGHKS, CDR2 YYEKEE (reference sequence). The V and J ends lost 0 bases and 0 bases, in that order; junction bases with no gene match: 3. The CDR3 has 16 amino acids. The CDR3 is CASSLGTGAANYGYTF. The CDR3 DNA sequence: TGTGCCAGCAGCTTGGGGACAGGGGCAGCTAACTATGGCTACACCTTC.

This clone occurred once. Other DNA sequences in this sample translate to the same CDR3. This chain links TRBV5-1 with TRBJ2-7, with unresolved D. Germline V gene sequence: CDR1 SGHRS, CDR2 YFSETQ. This CDR3 is built from 13 residues. V was cut by 2 bases and J by 0 bases, with 6 bases left in between. The CDR3 sequence: CASSFGGSYEQYF. The CDR3 bases are TGCGCCAGCAGCTTCGGCGGCTCCTACGAGCAGTACTTC.

The J gene is TRBJ2-2, the V gene TRBV30; 7 bases map to TRBD1. The germline V gene encodes CDR1 GTSNPN and CDR2 SVGIG (reference sequence). V shed 2 bases, J shed 11 bases, and the junction held 8 bases outside the gene matches. The CDR3 loop spans 13 amino acids. The CDR3: CAWSPRQGAELFF. In DNA form, the CDR3 reads TGTGCCTGGAGTCCCCGACAGGGTGCCGAGCTGTTTTTT.

V and J are TRBV4-2 and TRBJ2-3, with a possible D match to TRBD2 (5 bases). The CDR3 consists of 13 residues. Trimming stripped 4 bases from V and 4 bases from J, with 9 bases between. The germline V gene encodes CDR1 LGHNA and CDR2 YNFKEQ. The CDR3 region is CASSPFGADTQYF. The CDR3 bases are TGTGCCAGCAGCCCTTTCGGGGCAGATACGCAGTATTTT.